This note documents a single T cell receptor (beta chain) sequence. In the authors' methods: Counts of nucleated cells, estimated from reference gene primer amplification, were obtained. The assay was immunoSEQ multiplex PCR, and TCRdb's table has in-frame clones only and misses some. The DNA was the basis for D and trimming; V, J and clone size are from that table. The table records 95,000 to 100,000 clones, about 89% of them present only once. The data stem from a study of blood T cell repertoires in COVID-19. Study summary: PBMCs, B-cell-depleted T cells, or T cells were the source of the cDNA or gDNA that made up the material.

Looked up from germline, CDR1 is MNHEY and CDR2 is SMNVEV (reference sequence). This CDR3 region has 14 residues. The germline V and J ends were trimmed by 3 bases and 6 bases, with 12 bases remaining between them. The sample comprised peripheral blood. The genes are TRBV27 and TRBJ2-1; tentative D call: TRBD1 (5 bases). The receptor comes from a middle-aged man with acute or convalescent COVID-19. CDR3 DNA: TGTGCCAGCAGTTTGGAGACAGCGAGCAATGAGCAGTTCTTC. This codes for CASSLETASNEQFF.